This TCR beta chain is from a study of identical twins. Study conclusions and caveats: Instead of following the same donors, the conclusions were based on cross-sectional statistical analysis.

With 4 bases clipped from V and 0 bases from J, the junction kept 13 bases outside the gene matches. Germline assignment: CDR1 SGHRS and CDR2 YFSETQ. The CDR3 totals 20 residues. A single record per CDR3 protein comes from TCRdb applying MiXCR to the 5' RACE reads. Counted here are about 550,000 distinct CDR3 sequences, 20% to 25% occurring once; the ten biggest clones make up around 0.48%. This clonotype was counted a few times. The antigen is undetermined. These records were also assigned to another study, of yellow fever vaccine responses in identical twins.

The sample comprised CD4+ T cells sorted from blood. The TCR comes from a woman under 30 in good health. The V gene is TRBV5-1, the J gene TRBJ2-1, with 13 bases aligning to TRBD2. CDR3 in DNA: TGCGCCAGCAGCCTGACCACAGGGGGACTAGCGGGGAGCTCCTACAATGAGCAGTTCTTC. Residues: CASSLTTGGLAGSSYNEQFF.